The clone carrying this TCR beta chain was recorded a few times. Its cognate antigen is unknown. These data come from a study of response to subunit inactivated influenza vaccine. Regarding the study as a whole: New T cells are recruited in small numbers by each seasonal influenza vaccination, according to the authors' suggestion.

One entry per CDR3 protein, called by TCRdb with MiXCR from the RT-PCR reads. The sample contains about 700,000 distinct CDR3 sequences, about 14% of which appear only once. Germline V gives CDR1 SEHNR, CDR2 FQNEAQ (reference sequence). The V segment lost 7 bases and the J segment 10 bases; nucleotides outside the gene matches: 13. The CDR3 has 13 amino acids. The specimen was PBMCs from blood, collected less than 15 days before vaccination. The chain links TRBV7-9 to TRBJ2-7; 7 bases are a match to TRBD2. This clonotype was obtained from a man aged 50 to 60 who received an inactivated influenza vaccine. The CDR3 DNA reads TGTGCCAGCACCGCAGCGGGGATGGTGGGACAGTACTTC. Translating it yields CASTAAGMVGQYF.